This T cell receptor (beta chain) was sequenced in a study of OX40 agonist ivuxolimab in advanced cancers. Using immunoSEQ multiplex PCR, the repertoire was profiled, and TCRdb retains in-frame clones only, with some absent. The sample yields approximately 40,000 clones, 80% to 90% seen once. Germline CDR1 MDHEN, CDR2 SYDVKM. Trimming left V 4 bases short and J 0 bases short, with 14 bases between. The CDR3 spans 16 residues. This specimen was CD4+ or CD8+ T cells sorted from blood, taken in a trial of the OX40 agonist ivuxolimab. The source is an adult with an advanced solid tumor such as melanoma, head and neck, liver or kidney cancer. The chain combines TRBV28 with TRBJ2-3; a weak D match, TRBD2 (6 bases). CDR3: CASSSFKDYSTDTQYF. In DNA form, the CDR3 reads TGTGCCAGCAGTTCATTTAAGGACTACAGCACAGATACGCAGTATTTT.